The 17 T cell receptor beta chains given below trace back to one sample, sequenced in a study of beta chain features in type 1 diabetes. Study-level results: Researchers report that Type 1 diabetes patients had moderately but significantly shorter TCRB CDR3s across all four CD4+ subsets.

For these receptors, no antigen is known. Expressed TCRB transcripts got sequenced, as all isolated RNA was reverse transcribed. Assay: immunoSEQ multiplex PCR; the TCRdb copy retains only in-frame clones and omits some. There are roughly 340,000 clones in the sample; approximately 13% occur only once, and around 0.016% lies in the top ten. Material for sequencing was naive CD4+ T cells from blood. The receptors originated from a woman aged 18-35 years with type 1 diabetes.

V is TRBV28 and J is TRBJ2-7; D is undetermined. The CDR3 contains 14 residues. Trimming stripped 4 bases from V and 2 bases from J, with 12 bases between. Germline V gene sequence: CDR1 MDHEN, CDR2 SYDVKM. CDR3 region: CASSSPPGTYEQYF. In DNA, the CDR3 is TGTGCCAGCAGTTCCCCTCCAGGAACCTACGAGCAGTACTTC.

The CDR3 protein is CASSATVQETQYF. As DNA, the CDR3 is TGTGCCAGCTCAGCGACAGTCCAAGAGACCCAGTACTTC. V and J are TRBV18 and TRBJ2-5, with a possible D match to TRBD1 (5 bases). V lost 5 bases to trimming and J lost 1 base, with 8 bases between them. Germline assignment: CDR1 KGHSH and CDR2 LQKENI. The CDR3 runs to 13 residues.

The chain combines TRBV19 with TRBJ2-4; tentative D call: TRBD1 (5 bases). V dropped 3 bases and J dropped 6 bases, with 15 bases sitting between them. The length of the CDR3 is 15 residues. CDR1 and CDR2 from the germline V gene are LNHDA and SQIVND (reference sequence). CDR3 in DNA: TGTGCCAGTAGTATTCCCTTACAGGTCGGAAACATTCAGTACTTC. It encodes CASSIPLQVGNIQYF.

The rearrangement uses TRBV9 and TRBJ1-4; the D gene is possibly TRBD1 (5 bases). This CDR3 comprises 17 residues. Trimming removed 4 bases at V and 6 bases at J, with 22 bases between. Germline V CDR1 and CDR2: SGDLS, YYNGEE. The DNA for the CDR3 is TGTGCCAGCAGCCTTCAGGCAGGGAACAGTCTCCATGAAAAACTGTTTTTT. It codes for CASSLQAGNSLHEKLFF.

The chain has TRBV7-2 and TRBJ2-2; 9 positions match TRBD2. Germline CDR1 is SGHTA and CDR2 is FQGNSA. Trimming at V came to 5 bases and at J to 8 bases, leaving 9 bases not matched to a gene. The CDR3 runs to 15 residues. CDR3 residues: CASSAVAGGEGELFF. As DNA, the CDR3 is TGTGCCAGCAGCGCCGTGGCGGGAGGGGAGGGGGAGCTGTTTTTT. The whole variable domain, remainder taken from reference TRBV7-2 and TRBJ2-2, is GAGVSQSPSNKVTEKGKDVELRCDPISGHTALYWYRQSLGQGLEFLIYFQGNSAPDKSGLPSDRFSAERTGGSVSTLTIQRTQQEDSAVYLCASSAVAGGEGELFFGEGSRLTVL.

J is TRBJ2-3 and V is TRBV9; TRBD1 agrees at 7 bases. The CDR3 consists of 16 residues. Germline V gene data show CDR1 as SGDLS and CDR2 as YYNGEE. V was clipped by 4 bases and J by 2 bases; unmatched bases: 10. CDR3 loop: CASSHLQGTATDTQYF. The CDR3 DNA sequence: TGTGCCAGCAGCCACCTTCAGGGGACAGCCACAGATACGCAGTATTTT.

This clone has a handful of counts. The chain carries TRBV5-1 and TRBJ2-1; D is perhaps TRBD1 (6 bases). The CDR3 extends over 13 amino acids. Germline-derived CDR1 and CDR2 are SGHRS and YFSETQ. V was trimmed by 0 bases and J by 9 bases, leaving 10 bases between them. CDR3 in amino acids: CASSLGTVPEQFF. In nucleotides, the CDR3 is TGCGCCAGCAGCTTGGGGACAGTTCCTGAGCAGTTCTTC.

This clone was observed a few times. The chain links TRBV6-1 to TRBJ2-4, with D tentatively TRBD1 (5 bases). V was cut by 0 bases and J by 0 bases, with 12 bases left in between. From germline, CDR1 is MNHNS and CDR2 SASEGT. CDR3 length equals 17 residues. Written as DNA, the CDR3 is TGTGCCAGCAGTGAAGCAATAGGGGTCGCAGCCAAAAACATTCAGTACTTC. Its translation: CASSEAIGVAAKNIQYF.

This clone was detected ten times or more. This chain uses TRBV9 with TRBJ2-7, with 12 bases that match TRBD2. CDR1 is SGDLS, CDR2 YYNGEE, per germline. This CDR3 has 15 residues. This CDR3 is CASTVGLAGTYEQYV. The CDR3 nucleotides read TGTGCCAGCACCGTAGGACTAGCGGGGACCTACGAGCAGTACGTC.

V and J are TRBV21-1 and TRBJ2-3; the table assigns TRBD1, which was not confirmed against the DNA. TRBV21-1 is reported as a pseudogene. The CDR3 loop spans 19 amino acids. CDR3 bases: TGTGCCAGCAGCGGCCGGGACAGGGCGGAGAACCAGGGCACAGATACGCAGTATTTT. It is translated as CASSGRDRAENQGTDTQYF.

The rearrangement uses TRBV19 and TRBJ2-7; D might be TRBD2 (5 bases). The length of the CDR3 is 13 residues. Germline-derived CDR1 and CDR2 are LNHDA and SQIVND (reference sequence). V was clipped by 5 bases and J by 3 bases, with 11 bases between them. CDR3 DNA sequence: TGTGCCAGTAGTCTTGGACTGAGCTACGAGCAGTACGTC. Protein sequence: CASSLGLSYEQYV.

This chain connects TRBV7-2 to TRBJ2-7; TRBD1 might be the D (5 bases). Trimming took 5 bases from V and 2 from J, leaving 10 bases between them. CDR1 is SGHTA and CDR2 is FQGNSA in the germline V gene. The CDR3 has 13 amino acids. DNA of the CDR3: TGTGCCAGCAGCGCGACAGATACCTACGAGCAGTACGTC. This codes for CASSATDTYEQYV.

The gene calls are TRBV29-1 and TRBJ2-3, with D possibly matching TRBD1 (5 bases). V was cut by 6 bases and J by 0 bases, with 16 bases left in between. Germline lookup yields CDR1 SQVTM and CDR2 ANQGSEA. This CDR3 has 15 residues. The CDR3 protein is CSVAYRSSSTDTQYF. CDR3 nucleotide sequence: TGCAGCGTAGCCTACAGGTCCTCTAGCACAGATACGCAGTATTTT.

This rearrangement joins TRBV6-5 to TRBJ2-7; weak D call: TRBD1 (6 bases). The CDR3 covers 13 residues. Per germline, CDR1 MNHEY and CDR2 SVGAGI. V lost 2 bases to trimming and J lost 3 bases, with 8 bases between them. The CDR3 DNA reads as TGTGCCAGCAGTTACGGGACAAACTACGAGCAGTACTTC. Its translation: CASSYGTNYEQYF.

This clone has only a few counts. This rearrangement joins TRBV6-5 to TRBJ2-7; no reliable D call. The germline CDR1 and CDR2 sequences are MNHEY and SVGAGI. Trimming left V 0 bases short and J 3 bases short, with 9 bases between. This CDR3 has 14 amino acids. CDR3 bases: TGTGCCAGCAGTTACTCGTACAGCTACTACGAGCAGTACTTC. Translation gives CASSYSYSYYEQYF.

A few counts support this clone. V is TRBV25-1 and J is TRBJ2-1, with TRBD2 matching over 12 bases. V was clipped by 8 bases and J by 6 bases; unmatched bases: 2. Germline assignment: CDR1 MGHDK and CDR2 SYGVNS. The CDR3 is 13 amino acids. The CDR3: CASLLAGGNEQFF. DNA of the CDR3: TGTGCCAGCCTACTAGCGGGAGGCAATGAGCAGTTCTTC.

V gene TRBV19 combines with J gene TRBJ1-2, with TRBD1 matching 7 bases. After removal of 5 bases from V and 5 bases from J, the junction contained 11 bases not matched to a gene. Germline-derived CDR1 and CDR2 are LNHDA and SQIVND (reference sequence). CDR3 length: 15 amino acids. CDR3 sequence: CASSRREQGKYGYTF. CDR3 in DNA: TGTGCCAGTAGTCGGCGGGAACAGGGGAAGTATGGCTACACCTTC.